The TCR beta chain described here comes from a study of T cells after yellow fever vaccination. General observations from the study: Only a small proportion of the clonotypes turned up in both the CD4 and the CD8 compartments, likely arising from convergent recombination. When the response was secondary, it was weaker but reached its peak faster, day 5 versus 15.

This clonotype has only a few counts. Its specificity is not known. After removal of 4 bases from V and 6 bases from J, the junction contained 9 bases not matched to a gene. The CDR3 is 15 residues long. The V gene's germline CDR1 is SGHRS and CDR2 YFSETQ. In making TCR cDNA, 5'RACE template switching added a universal primer site and UMIs to it. TCRdb ran MiXCR on the 5' RACE reads and lists one entry per CDR3 protein. This sample yields 320,000 or so distinct CDR3 sequences, of which roughly 7.5% are seen a single time; roughly a sixth belongs to the top ten. The chain recombines TRBV5-1 with TRBJ1-2, with TRBD1 matching over 10 bases. The sample in question was PBMCs, obtained around 45 days after the first yellow fever vaccination. The TCR was taken from a man younger than 30 who received the YFV17D yellow fever vaccine. The CDR3 spells CASSHQGTGVDGYTF. As DNA, the CDR3 is TGCGCCAGCAGCCACCAAGGGACAGGGGTCGATGGCTACACCTTC.